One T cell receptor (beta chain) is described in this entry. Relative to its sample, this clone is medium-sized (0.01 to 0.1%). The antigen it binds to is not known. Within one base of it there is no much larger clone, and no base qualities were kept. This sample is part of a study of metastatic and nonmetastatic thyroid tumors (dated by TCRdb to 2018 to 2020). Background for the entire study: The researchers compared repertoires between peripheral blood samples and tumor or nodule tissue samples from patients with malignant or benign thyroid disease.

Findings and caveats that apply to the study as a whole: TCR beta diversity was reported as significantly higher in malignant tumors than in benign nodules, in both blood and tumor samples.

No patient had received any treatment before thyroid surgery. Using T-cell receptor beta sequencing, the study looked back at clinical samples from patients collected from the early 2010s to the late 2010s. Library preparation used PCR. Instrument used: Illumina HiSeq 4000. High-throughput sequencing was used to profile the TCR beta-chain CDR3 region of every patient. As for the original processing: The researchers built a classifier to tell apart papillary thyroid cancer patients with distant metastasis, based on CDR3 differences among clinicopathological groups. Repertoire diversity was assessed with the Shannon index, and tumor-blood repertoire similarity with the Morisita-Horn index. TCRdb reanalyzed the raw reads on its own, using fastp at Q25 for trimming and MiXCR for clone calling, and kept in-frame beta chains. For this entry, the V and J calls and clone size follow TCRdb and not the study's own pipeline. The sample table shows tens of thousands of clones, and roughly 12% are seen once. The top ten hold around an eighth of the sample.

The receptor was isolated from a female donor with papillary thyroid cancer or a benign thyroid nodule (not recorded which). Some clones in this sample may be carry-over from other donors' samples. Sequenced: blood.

The CDR3 region: CASSPWGVGNTGELFF. The DNA sequence is given as TGTGCCAGCAGCCCTTGGGGGGTGGGGAACACCGGGGAGCTGTTTTTT. The chain employs TRBV27 and TRBJ2-2, and perhaps TRBD2 as D gene, on 6 matching bases. According to the germline V gene (reference sequence), CDR1 reads MNHEY and CDR2 reads SMNVEV. V is shortened by 6 bases, J by 1 base, and the region joining them spans 15 bases. Counted from cysteine to phenylalanine, this CDR3 has 16 amino acids. Solely the CDR3 DNA is kept, with 48 bases framed from the first base.